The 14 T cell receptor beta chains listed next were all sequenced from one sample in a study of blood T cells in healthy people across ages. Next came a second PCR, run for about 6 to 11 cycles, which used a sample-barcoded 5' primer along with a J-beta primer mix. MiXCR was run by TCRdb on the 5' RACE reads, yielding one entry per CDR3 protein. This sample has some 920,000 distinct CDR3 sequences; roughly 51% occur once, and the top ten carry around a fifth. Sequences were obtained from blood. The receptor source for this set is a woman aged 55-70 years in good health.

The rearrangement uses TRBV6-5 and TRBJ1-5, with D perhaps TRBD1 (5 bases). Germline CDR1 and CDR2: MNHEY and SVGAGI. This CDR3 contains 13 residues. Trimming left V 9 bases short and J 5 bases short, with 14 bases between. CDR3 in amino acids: CASSPREYQPQHF. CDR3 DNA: TGTGCCAGTTCCCCCAGGGAATATCAGCCCCAGCATTTT.

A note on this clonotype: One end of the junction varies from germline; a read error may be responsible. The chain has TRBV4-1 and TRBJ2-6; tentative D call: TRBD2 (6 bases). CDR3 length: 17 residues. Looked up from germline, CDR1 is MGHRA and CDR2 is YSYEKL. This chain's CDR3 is CASSPTWTITGTNVLTF. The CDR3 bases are TGCGCCAGCAGCCCCACCTGGACTATAACTGGGACCAACGTCCTGACTTTC.

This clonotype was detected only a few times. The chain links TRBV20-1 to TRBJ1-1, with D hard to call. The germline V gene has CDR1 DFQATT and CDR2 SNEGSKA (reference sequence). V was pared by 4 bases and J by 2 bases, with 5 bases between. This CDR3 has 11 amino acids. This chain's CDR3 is CSAIENTEAFF. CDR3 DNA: TGCAGTGCTATTGAAAACACTGAAGCTTTCTTT.

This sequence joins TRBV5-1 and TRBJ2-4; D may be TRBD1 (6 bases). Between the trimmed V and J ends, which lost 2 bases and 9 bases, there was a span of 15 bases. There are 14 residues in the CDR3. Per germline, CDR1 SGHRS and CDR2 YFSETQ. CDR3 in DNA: TGCGCCAGCAGCTTCCGGGACACGGATAGCATTCAGTACTTC. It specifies CASSFRDTDSIQYF. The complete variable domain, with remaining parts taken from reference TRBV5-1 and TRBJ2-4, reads KAGVTQTPRYLIKTRGQQVTLSCSPISGHRSVSWYQQTPGQGLQFLFEYFSETQRNKGNFPGRFSGRQFSNSRSEMNVSTLELGDSALYLCASSFRDTDSIQYFGAGTRLSVL.

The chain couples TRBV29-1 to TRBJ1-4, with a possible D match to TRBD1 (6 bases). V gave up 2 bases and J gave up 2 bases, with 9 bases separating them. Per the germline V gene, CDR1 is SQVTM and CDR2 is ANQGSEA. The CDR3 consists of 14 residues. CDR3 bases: TGCAGCGTTGAAACCGGACAGACTAATGAAAAACTGTTTTTT. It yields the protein CSVETGQTNEKLFF. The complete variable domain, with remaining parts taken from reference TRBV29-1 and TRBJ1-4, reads SAVISQKPSRDICQRGTSLTIQCQVDSQVTMMFWYRQQPGQSLTLIATANQGSEATYESGFVIDKFPISRPNLTFSTLTVSNMSPEDSSIYLCSVETGQTNEKLFFGSGTQLSVL.

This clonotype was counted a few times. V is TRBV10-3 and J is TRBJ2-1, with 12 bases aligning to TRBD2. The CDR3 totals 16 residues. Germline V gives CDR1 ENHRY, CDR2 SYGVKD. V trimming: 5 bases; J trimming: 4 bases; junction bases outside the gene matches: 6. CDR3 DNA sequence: TGTGCCATCAGTCCACCGGGACTAGCGGGTTACAATGAGCAGTTCTTC. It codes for CAISPPGLAGYNEQFF.

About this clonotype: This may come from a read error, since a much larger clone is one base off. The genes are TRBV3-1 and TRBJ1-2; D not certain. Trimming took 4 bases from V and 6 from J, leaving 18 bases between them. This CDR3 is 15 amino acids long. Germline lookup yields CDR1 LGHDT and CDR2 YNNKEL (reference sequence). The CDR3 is CASSPRLQPVHGYTF. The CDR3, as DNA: TGTGCCAGCAGCCCAAGACTACAGCCGGTGCATGGCTACACCTTC. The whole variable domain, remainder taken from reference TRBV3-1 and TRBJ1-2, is DTAVSQTPKYLVTQMGNDKSIKCEQNLGHDTMYWYKQDSKKFLKIMFSYNNKELIINETVPNRFSPKSPDKAHLNLHINSLELGDSAVYFCASSPRLQPVHGYTFGSGTRLTVV.

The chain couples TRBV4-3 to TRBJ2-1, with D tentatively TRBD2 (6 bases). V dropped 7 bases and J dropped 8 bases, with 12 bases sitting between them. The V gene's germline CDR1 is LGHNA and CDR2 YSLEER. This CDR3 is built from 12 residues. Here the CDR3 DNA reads TGCGCCAGCACTCCGGGAGTAGATGAGCAGTTCTTC. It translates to CASTPGVDEQFF.

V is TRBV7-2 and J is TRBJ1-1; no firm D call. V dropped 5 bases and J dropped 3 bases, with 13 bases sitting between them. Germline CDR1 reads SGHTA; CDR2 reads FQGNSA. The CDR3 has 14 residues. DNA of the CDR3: TGTGCCAGCAGCGTTCGGGGTCGGGACACTGAAGCTTTCTTT. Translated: CASSVRGRDTEAFF.

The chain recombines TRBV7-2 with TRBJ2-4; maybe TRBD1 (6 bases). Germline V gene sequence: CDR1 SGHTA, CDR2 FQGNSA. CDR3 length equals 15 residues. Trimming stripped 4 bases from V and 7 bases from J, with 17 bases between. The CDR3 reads CASSSNRAGKNIQYF. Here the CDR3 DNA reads TGTGCCAGCAGCTCAAACAGGGCCGGCAAGAACATTCAGTACTTC.

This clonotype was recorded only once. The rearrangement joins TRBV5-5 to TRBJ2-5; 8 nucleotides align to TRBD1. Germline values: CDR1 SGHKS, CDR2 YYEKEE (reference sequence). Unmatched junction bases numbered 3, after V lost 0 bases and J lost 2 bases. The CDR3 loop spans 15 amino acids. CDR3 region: CASSLVRGPQETQYF. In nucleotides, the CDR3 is TGTGCCAGCAGCTTGGTCAGGGGGCCTCAAGAGACCCAGTACTTC.

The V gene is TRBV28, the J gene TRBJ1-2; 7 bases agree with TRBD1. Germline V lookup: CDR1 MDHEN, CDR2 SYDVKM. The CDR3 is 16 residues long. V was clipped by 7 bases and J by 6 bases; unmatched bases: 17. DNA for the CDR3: TGTGCCAGCACCGAAAATCCCCCAGGGGGAGACGATGGCTACACCTTC. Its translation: CASTENPPGGDDGYTF.

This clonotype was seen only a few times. CDR3 in amino acids: CASKKMETEKHEQYF. The CDR3 coding sequence is TGTGCCAGTAAAAAGATGGAAACTGAGAAACACGAGCAGTACTTC. The chain carries TRBV19 and TRBJ2-7; D gene uncertain. The V and J ends lost 7 bases and 5 bases respectively, with 21 bases between them. In germline, CDR1 is LNHDA, CDR2 SQIVND (reference sequence). This CDR3 is built from 15 residues. Supplemented by reference TRBV19 and TRBJ2-7, the full variable domain reads DGGITQSPKYLFRKEGQNVTLSCEQNLNHDAMYWYRQDPGQGLRLIYYSQIVNDFQKGDIAEGYSVSREKKESFPLTVTSAQKNPTAFYLCASKKMETEKHEQYFGPGTRLTVT.

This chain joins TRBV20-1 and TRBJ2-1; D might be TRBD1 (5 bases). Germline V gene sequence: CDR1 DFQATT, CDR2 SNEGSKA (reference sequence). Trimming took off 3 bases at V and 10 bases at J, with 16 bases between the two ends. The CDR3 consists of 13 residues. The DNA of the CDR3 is TGCAGTGCTAGTGGTGACAGCACCTACGAGCAGTTCTTC. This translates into CSASGDSTYEQFF.